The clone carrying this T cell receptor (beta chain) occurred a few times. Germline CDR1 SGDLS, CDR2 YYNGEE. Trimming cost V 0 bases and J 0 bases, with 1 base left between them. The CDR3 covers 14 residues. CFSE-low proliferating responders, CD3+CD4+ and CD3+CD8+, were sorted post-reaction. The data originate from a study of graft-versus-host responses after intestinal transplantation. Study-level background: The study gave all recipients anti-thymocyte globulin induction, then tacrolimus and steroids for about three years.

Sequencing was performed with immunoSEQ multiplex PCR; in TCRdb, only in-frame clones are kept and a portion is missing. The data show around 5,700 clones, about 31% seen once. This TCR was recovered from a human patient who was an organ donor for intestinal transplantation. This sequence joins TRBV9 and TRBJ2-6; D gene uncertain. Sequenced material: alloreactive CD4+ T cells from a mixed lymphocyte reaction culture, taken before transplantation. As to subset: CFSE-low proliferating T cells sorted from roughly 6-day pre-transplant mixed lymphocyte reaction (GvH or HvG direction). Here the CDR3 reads CASSVDSGANVLTF. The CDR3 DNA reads TGTGCCAGCAGCGTAGACTCTGGGGCCAACGTCCTGACTTTC. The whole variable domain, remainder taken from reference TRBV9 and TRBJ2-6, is DSGVTQTPKHLITATGQRVTLRCSPRSGDLSVYWYQQSLDQGLQFLIQYYNGEERAKGNILERFSAQQFPDLHSELNLSSLELGDSALYFCASSVDSGANVLTFGAGSRLTVL.